These 15 T cell receptor beta chains were sequenced from one sample in a study of T cells in Graves' hyperthyroidism and ophthalmopathy. Amplified regions were TCR beta CDR3 sequences from RNA transcripts. The TCR CDR3 was amplified in a first-round RT-PCR using the HTBI primer set. TCRdb reanalysed the multiplex PCR reads using MiXCR and keeps one entry per CDR3 protein. The table shows 130,000 to 150,000 distinct CDR3 sequences, with roughly a fifth occurring only once. Sequencing was carried out using blood. These TCRs come from a woman aged 50 to 60 with Graves' hyperthyroidism that later progressed to Graves' ophthalmopathy.

This clonotype came up many times. In nucleotides, the CDR3 is TGCGCCAGCAGCTTGGACCCAGCAATGGGGTCCAATGAGCAGTTCTTC. It codes for CASSLDPAMGSNEQFF. The chain links TRBV5-1 to TRBJ2-1; unclear D gene. This CDR3 is built from 16 residues. The V gene lost 0 bases and the J gene lost 6 bases, with 16 bases spanning the gap. Germline V gene sequence: CDR1 SGHRS, CDR2 YFSETQ.

There are many counts of this clonotype. The chain joins TRBV6-1 to TRBJ1-1; possible D gene TRBD1, 6 bases. The germline V gene encodes CDR1 MNHNS and CDR2 SASEGT. This CDR3 spans 12 amino acids. The germline V and J ends were trimmed by 1 base and 10 bases, with 10 bases remaining between them. The CDR3: CASSEEGDVAFF. The CDR3 region has the DNA TGTGCCAGCAGTGAAGAGGGGGATGTAGCTTTCTTT.

The V call is TRBV29-1, the J call TRBJ2-7; tentatively, D is TRBD2 (5 bases). CDR3 length: 12 residues. Per the germline V gene, CDR1 is SQVTM and CDR2 is ANQGSEA. The germline V and J ends were trimmed by 6 bases and 0 bases, with 9 bases remaining between them. The CDR3 DNA sequence: TGCAGCGTGGAGGAAAGCTCCTACGAGCAGTACTTC. It is translated as CSVEESSYEQYF.

This clonotype came up many times. The chain joins TRBV18 to TRBJ1-2, with 8 positions matching TRBD1. This CDR3 is 14 amino acids long. J lost 7 bases, V lost 4 bases, and 8 bases had no gene match. The germline gives CDR1 KGHSH, CDR2 LQKENI. The CDR3: CASSRGQGQGGYTF. CDR3 sequence (DNA): TGTGCCAGCTCACGAGGACAGGGTCAAGGTGGCTACACCTTC. The full variable domain, completed using reference TRBV18 and TRBJ1-2, is NAGVMQNPRHLVRRRGQEARLRCSPMKGHSHVYWYRQLPEEGLKFMVYLQKENIIDESGMPKERFSAEFPKEGPSILRIQQVVRGDSAAYFCASSRGQGQGGYTFGSGTRLTVV.

This clonotype was detected a few times. The gene calls are TRBV12-3 or TRBV12-4 and TRBJ1-5; no clear D. This CDR3 contains 15 residues. Trimming shortened V by 3 bases and J by 0 bases, and 9 bases separated the two germline ends. CDR3 DNA: TGTGCCAGCAGTTTCCCGTCCCATAGCAATCAGCCCCAGCATTTT. Amino acids: CASSFPSHSNQPQHF.

Many counts were recorded for this clonotype. The chain employs TRBV28 and TRBJ1-5; tentatively, D is TRBD1 (6 bases). This CDR3 has 14 residues. V shed 6 bases and J shed 2 bases, with 11 bases lying between them. The germline V gene has CDR1 MDHEN and CDR2 SYDVKM. This CDR3 is CASSRGSGNQPQHF. Here the CDR3 DNA reads TGTGCCAGCAGCAGGGGAAGCGGCAATCAGCCCCAGCATTTT.

To note about this clonotype: A much larger clone is a single base away; this may be a read error. The chain joins TRBV20-1 to TRBJ1-1, with unresolved D. CDR1 and CDR2 from the germline V gene are DFQATT and SNEGSKA (reference sequence). Trimming took off 3 bases at V and 0 bases at J, with 2 bases between the two ends. The CDR3 totals 11 residues. The CDR3 nucleotides read TGCAGTGCTAGTCTGAACACTGAAGCTTTCTTT. Translated, it gives CSASLNTEAFF.

The J gene is TRBJ1-4, the V gene TRBV20-1; D is unclear. The germline gives CDR1 DFQATT, CDR2 SNEGSKA (reference sequence). The CDR3 loop spans 13 amino acids. Trimming pared 6 bases from V and 4 bases from J, leaving 12 bases between. CDR3 sequence: CSATRRVNEKLFF. Written as DNA, the CDR3 is TGCAGTGCCACGAGGAGAGTTAATGAAAAACTGTTTTTT.

This clonotype showed up many times. V usage is TRBV5-5 and J usage is TRBJ1-5; no clear D gene. CDR3 length: 13 residues. The V end was cut by 0 bases, the J end by 5 bases, with 6 bases between. The germline CDR1 and CDR2 sequences are SGHKS and YYEKEE (reference sequence). The CDR3, as DNA: TGTGCCAGCAGCTTGGAGCCGCATCAGCCCCAGCATTTT. This gives the protein CASSLEPHQPQHF.

As regards this clonotype: A read error may explain this, as a much larger clone is one base away. This chain joins TRBV29-1 and TRBJ2-7; 9 positions agree with TRBD1. There are 13 residues in the CDR3. The germline V gene has CDR1 SQVTM and CDR2 ANQGSEA. The CDR3 is CSVSRTGAYKQYF. Here the CDR3 DNA reads TGCAGCGTTTCCCGGACAGGGGCCTACAAGCAGTACTTC.

The rearrangement uses TRBV19 and TRBJ1-5; TRBD1 aligns across 9 bases. Germline CDR1 LNHDA, CDR2 SQIVND (reference sequence). This CDR3 is 15 amino acids long. V was clipped by 7 bases and J by 7 bases; unmatched bases: 11. CDR3 nucleotide sequence: TGTGCCAGTACCTCCTGGGGACAGGGTCGACAGCCCCAGCATTTT. This gives the protein CASTSWGQGRQPQHF.

This clonotype was seen at least ten times. The rearrangement uses TRBV11-1 and TRBJ1-1, with 10 bases that match TRBD1. V shed 5 bases and J 5 bases; nucleotides not matched to a gene: 5. Germline CDR1 SGHAT, CDR2 FQDESV (reference sequence). CDR3 size: 14 residues. CDR3: CASSQTGGNTEAFF. The DNA for the CDR3 is TGTGCCAGCAGCCAGACAGGGGGCAATACTGAAGCTTTCTTT.

This clonotype came up many times. The chain links TRBV6-5 to TRBJ2-7; 9 bases agree with TRBD2. Germline trimming cut 2 bases from V and 5 bases from J; bases unmatched to any gene: 7. Per the germline V gene, CDR1 is MNHEY and CDR2 is SVGAGI. This CDR3 is built from 15 residues. CDR3 in DNA: TGTGCCAGCAGTTACCTCGCGGGAGGGACAGACGAGCAGTACTTC. As protein: CASSYLAGGTDEQYF.

V usage is TRBV6-1 and J usage is TRBJ2-2; 7 bases fit TRBD2. The germline gives CDR1 MNHNS, CDR2 SASEGT. The CDR3 sequence is 16 residues long. V shed 6 bases and J 4 bases; nucleotides not matched to a gene: 11. CDR3 loop: CASRTTAGVGTGELFF. The CDR3 DNA is TGTGCCAGCAGGACCACCGCGGGAGTAGGCACCGGGGAGCTGTTTTTT.

This clonotype has more than one count but fewer than ten. The CDR3, as DNA: TGTGCCATCAGTGGACCTGAGGGACAGGGCCCTAACTATGGCTACACCTTC. Translating it yields CAISGPEGQGPNYGYTF. V gene TRBV10-3 combines with J gene TRBJ1-2; 9 bases map to TRBD1. The V and J ends lost 4 bases and 0 bases, in that order; junction bases with no gene match: 9. The CDR3 is made up of 17 amino acids. The germline V gene has CDR1 ENHRY and CDR2 SYGVKD.